This T cell receptor (beta chain) was observed in a study of CD8+CD57+ T cells in acquired aplastic anemia. Study-wide background: Sorted CD4+ plus CD8+ cells gave DNA averaging 3.2 ug. Healthy donor CD4+ cell samples had a mean of roughly 10 million reads. Findings and caveats of the study: Between the patient and control groups, CD8+ Simpson's diversity did not differ significantly. Around 29 CD8+ CDR3 sequences were shared between patients and controls.

This clonotype was detected once. Its antigen remains unidentified. Genomic DNA served as template for TCR beta VDJ and CDR3 profiling. Each CDR3 protein is one row after TCRdb ran MiXCR on the reads. The sample records 50,000 to 65,000 distinct CDR3 sequences, 45% to 70% being singletons. This CDR3 spans 16 amino acids. Germline assignment: CDR1 LNHDA and CDR2 SQIVND (reference sequence). The V gene lost 6 bases and the J gene lost 6 bases, with 24 bases spanning the gap. This TCR was sampled from a human donor in good health, serving as a control. V usage is TRBV19 and J usage is TRBJ2-7; D is possibly TRBD2 (6 bases). Sequencing was done on a sample of sorted CD4+, CD8+, or CD8+CD57+ T cells (not recorded which) from PBMCs. The CDR3 DNA reads TGTGCCAGTAGCACCGTGAGAGTAGCGGCCGTGGGCGAGCAGTACTTC. Its protein is CASSTVRVAAVGEQYF.